This T cell receptor beta chain was sequenced for a study of immune reconstitution after stem cell transplant in scleroderma (dated by TCRdb to about 2017). Unmatched junction bases come to 5, with V trimmed by 1 base and J by 2 bases. The CDR3 covers 16 residues, taking in both the cysteine and the phenylalanine. The read is trimmed to its CDR3 DNA, 48 bases read in frame from base 1. The library came from RT-PCR. TCRdb shows the sequencer as Illumina MiSeq. TCRdb ran its own pipeline on the public reads, namely fastp trimming at Q25 and MiXCR clone calling, and kept in-frame beta chains. A single entry per CDR3 protein holds the most common genes and DNA from its merged rows. The sample table shows approximately 2,300 distinct CDR3 sequences, and more than 10% are seen once. The ten largest account for 28% of the sample. This clonotype was recorded a few times. This receptor's antigen is unknown. Base qualities are not recorded, but no much larger clone differs from it by a single base.

The sample was taken before or after autologous hematopoietic stem cell transplantation (not recorded which). The TCR sequence derives from a female donor with systemic sclerosis. The sequence joins TRBV12-3 or TRBV12-4 to TRBJ1-5, with 7 central nucleotides matching TRBD1. CDR3 reads: CASSLEGAGGNQPQHF. The bases are TGTGCCAGCAGTTTAGAGGGGGCGGGTGGCAATCAGCCCCAGCATTTT.